This T cell receptor beta chain is from a study of PD-L1 blockade in urothelial cancer. Study context: Patients with male sex and bladder-origin urothelial cancer accounted for most of the 29 enrolled.

Study-level results: Larger 3-week expansion of tumor-associated blood clones was seen in durable-benefit patients.

This CDR3 comprises 14 residues. V shed 4 bases and J shed 7 bases, with 16 bases lying between them. In germline, CDR1 is SGHTA, CDR2 FQGNSA. As for this clone: Its target is unknown.

Stated time point: peripheral blood 6 weeks after treatment start. Assay used: immunoSEQ multiplex PCR; TCRdb lists only in-frame clones, some missing. This repertoire shows about 130,000 clones, about 83% found once; its top ten account for around 2.4%. The receptor was derived from a man aged 50 to 60 with urothelial cancer. The specimen was PBMCs, collected around atezolizumab (anti-PD-L1) treatment. This chain connects TRBV7-2 to TRBJ2-5; a weak D match, TRBD1 (5 bases). CDR3 loop: CASSSAQGRVTQYF. CDR3 coding DNA: TGTGCCAGCAGCTCGGCGCAGGGTCGGGTGACCCAGTACTTC.